This T cell receptor beta chain comes out of a study of OX40 agonist ivuxolimab in advanced cancers. Across the whole study: Subjects had a mean age of around 60 years, with a range of about 23 to 79; around 84% were male. Regarding the study as a whole: Patients with a partial response at 0.1-3.0 mg/kg had among the lowest clonal expansion.

Clones were sequenced by immunoSEQ multiplex PCR, and TCRdb holds only the in-frame ones, with some missing. The sample shows about 81,000 clones, roughly 91% of them seen only once. Worth noting for this clone: Its antigen is not identified.

The sequence derives from an adult with an advanced solid tumor such as melanoma, head and neck, liver or kidney cancer. This specimen consisted of CD4+ or CD8+ T cells sorted from blood, obtained in a trial of the OX40 agonist ivuxolimab.

CDR3 in DNA: TGTGCCAGCAGTTACCGGCAGGGCGATGGCTACACCTTC. This codes for CASSYRQGDGYTF. The V gene is TRBV6-6, the J gene TRBJ1-2; tentative D call: TRBD1 (5 bases). The germline V and J ends were trimmed by 2 bases and 6 bases, with 10 bases remaining between them. Germline V lookup: CDR1 MNHNY, CDR2 SVGAGI (reference sequence). The CDR3 consists of 13 residues.